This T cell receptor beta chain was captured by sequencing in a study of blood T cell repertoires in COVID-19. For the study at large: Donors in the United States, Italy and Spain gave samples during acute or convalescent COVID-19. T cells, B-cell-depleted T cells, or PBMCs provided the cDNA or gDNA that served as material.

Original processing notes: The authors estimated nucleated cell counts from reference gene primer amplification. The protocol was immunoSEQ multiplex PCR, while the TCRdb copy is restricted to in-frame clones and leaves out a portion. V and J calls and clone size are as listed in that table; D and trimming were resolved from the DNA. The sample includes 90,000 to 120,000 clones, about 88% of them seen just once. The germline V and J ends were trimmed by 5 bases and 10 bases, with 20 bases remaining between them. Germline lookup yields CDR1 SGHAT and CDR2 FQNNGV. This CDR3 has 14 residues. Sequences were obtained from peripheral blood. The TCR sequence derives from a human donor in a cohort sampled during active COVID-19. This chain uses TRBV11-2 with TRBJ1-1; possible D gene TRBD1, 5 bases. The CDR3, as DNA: TGTGCCAGCAGCCAACCCAGGGATTCGGGAGTAGCTTTCTTT. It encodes CASSQPRDSGVAFF.